This TCR beta chain was sequenced during a study of blood T cell repertoires in COVID-19. Study-level information: Sites across the United States, Italy and Spain contributed samples from acute and convalescent COVID-19. T cells, B-cell-depleted T cells, or PBMCs supplied cDNA or gDNA.

Per the original methods: Amplification of reference gene primers was used by the study to estimate nucleated cell counts. Sequencing used immunoSEQ multiplex PCR; TCRdb keeps in-frame clones, though not all of them. The V and J calls and clone size are taken from that table; D and trimming were inferred from the DNA. The sample yields 100,000 to 150,000 clones, over 65% seen once. Looked up from germline, CDR1 is SGHKS and CDR2 is YYEKEE (reference sequence). The CDR3 spans 13 residues. Trimming stripped 0 bases from V and 5 bases from J, with 9 bases between. The sequenced sample was peripheral blood. This TCR came from a woman aged 70-85 years with acute or convalescent COVID-19. This sequence joins TRBV5-5 and TRBJ2-7; a weak D match, TRBD2 (6 bases). The DNA of the CDR3 is TGTGCCAGCAGCTTGGGACGGGGGAACGAGCAGTACGTC. Translation: CASSLGRGNEQYV.